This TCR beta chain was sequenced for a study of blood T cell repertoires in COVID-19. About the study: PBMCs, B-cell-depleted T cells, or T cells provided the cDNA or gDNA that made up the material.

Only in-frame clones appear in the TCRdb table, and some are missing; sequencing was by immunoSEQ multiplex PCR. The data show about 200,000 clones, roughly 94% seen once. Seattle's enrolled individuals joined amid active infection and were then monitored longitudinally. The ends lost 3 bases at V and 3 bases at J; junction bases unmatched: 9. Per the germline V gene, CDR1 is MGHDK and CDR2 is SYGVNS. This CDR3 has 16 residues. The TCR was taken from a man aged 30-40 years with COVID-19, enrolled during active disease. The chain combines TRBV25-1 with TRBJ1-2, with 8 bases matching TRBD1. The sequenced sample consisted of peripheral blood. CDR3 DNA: TGTGCCAGCAGTGACCTCCCCCAGGGGGCGGACTATGGCTACACCTTC. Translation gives CASSDLPQGADYGYTF.